What follows are 15 T cell receptor beta chains derived from one specimen sequenced in a study of CD8 T cells in ankylosing spondylitis. Via MiXCR, TCRdb re-called the 5' RACE reads, giving one row per CDR3 protein. The sample yields roughly 440,000 distinct CDR3 sequences, approximately 17% seen once. These receptors have no known antigen. Broader study findings: Within ankylosing spondylitis blood, a TCR beta motif made up of eight or nine highly homologous variants appeared to be characteristic.

The sample was blood, either unsorted or a sorted T cell fraction (not recorded which). Receptors were obtained from a male donor with ankylosing spondylitis.

This sequence joins TRBV4-2 and TRBJ1-5, with D perhaps matching TRBD1 (5 bases). Trimming left V 1 base short and J 5 bases short, with 9 bases between. This CDR3 contains 14 residues. Germline V lookup: CDR1 LGHNA, CDR2 YNFKEQ. CDR3 residues: CASSQGAGDQPQHF. The DNA for the CDR3 is TGTGCCAGCAGCCAAGGGGCGGGGGATCAGCCCCAGCATTTT.

This rearrangement joins TRBV28 to TRBJ1-1; D ambiguous. The V and J ends lost 6 bases and 5 bases respectively, with 7 bases between them. Germline lookup yields CDR1 MDHEN and CDR2 SYDVKM. This CDR3 is 11 amino acids long. The CDR3 is CASRSITEAFF. DNA of the CDR3: TGTGCCAGCAGATCGATAACTGAAGCTTTCTTT.

The chain has TRBV4-2 and TRBJ2-6; D call uncertain. This CDR3 has 15 amino acids. V shed 4 bases and J shed 0 bases, with 7 bases lying between them. The germline V gene has CDR1 LGHNA and CDR2 YNFKEQ. The CDR3 bases are TGTGCCAGCAGCCCACCGAACTCTGGGGCCAACGTCCTGACTTTC. Its protein product is CASSPPNSGANVLTF.

This chain uses TRBV12-3 or TRBV12-4 with TRBJ2-7; a weak D match, TRBD1 (5 bases). The CDR3 consists of 12 residues. V lost 6 bases, J lost 8 bases, and 14 bases lay in between. CDR3 protein: CASSLYRLKQYF. DNA of the CDR3: TGTGCCAGCAGCCTATACAGGTTGAAGCAGTACTTC.

V gene TRBV25-1 combines with J gene TRBJ1-4; D ambiguous. Germline V gene data show CDR1 as MGHDK and CDR2 as SYGVNS. Trimming removed 3 bases from V and 7 bases from J, with 9 bases in between. The CDR3 is made up of 13 amino acids. The CDR3 coding sequence is TGTGCCAGCAGTGAGGTGAGCGGTGAAAAACTGTTTTTT. Translation gives CASSEVSGEKLFF.

This clonotype was observed at least ten times. One junction end disagrees with the germline gene, perhaps due to a read error. The rearrangement uses TRBV7-7 and TRBJ2-5, with D possibly being TRBD1 or TRBD2 (5 bases each). The CDR3 is made up of 12 amino acids. The germline V gene encodes CDR1 SSHAT and CDR2 FNYEAQ (reference sequence). Written as DNA, the CDR3 is TGTGCTAGCAGCCGTGAGGGGGAGACCCAGTACTTC. Translating it yields CASSREGETQYF.

This sequence joins TRBV5-1 and TRBJ2-1, with 8 bases that match TRBD2. Germline V gene sequence: CDR1 SGHRS, CDR2 YFSETQ. This CDR3 has 14 residues. V trimming: 2 bases; J trimming: 4 bases; junction bases outside the gene matches: 2. The DNA of the CDR3 is TGCGCCAGCAGCTTTAGCGGGGCTTACAATGAGCAGTTCTTC. Protein: CASSFSGAYNEQFF.

The chain joins TRBV7-2 to TRBJ2-5; 8 positions agree with TRBD2. V gave up 5 bases and J gave up 2 bases; unmatched junction bases: 7. CDR1 and CDR2 (germline): SGHTA, FQGNSA. This CDR3 comprises 15 residues. The CDR3 is CASSPPGLGQETQYF. For the CDR3, the DNA is TGTGCCAGCAGCCCCCCGGGACTAGGGCAAGAGACCCAGTACTTC.

The chain carries TRBV10-3 and TRBJ2-3, with 10 nucleotides matching TRBD2. The trim removed 6 bases at V and 0 bases at J, leaving 12 bases unmatched. The CDR3 totals 18 residues. The germline V gene encodes CDR1 ENHRY and CDR2 SYGVKD. The chain's CDR3 is CAISKSAPTSGSTDTQYF. The CDR3 nucleotides are TGTGCCATCAGCAAGTCGGCCCCGACTAGCGGGAGCACAGATACGCAGTATTTT.

This clonotype was seen once. The V and J genes are TRBV6-1 and TRBJ1-2; D perhaps matches TRBD1 (5 bases). Trimming pared 2 bases from V and 2 bases from J, leaving 12 bases between. The CDR3 has 15 residues. Germline CDR1 and CDR2: MNHNS and SASEGT. The CDR3 reads CASSEWAGWNYGYTF. DNA for the CDR3: TGTGCCAGCAGTGAATGGGCAGGGTGGAACTATGGCTACACCTTC.

This clonotype was observed a few times. The V call is TRBV2, the J call TRBJ2-7, with 8 bases fitting TRBD2. The germline CDR1 and CDR2 sequences are SNHLY and FYNNEI. This CDR3 comprises 15 residues. With V trimmed by 4 bases and J by 6 bases, 11 bases remained unmatched. The CDR3 DNA reads TGTGCCAGCAGTGCCTTGGGAGCGGGAGAGGGCGAGCAGTACTTC. Encoded protein: CASSALGAGEGEQYF.

This clonotype was counted only a few times. The chain links TRBV25-1 to TRBJ2-7, with D possibly matching TRBD1 (5 bases). The CDR3 totals 14 residues. Looked up from germline, CDR1 is MGHDK and CDR2 is SYGVNS. The V and J ends lost 7 bases and 5 bases respectively, with 18 bases between them. The CDR3 bases are TGTGCCAGCAAAGGTAATGGGGCGAGCAACGAGCAGTACTTC. Its translation is CASKGNGASNEQYF.

The chain recombines TRBV5-5 with TRBJ1-1; no firm D call. Trimming shortened V by 2 bases and J by 10 bases, and 12 bases separated the two germline ends. Germline V gene data show CDR1 as SGHKS and CDR2 as YYEKEE (reference sequence). The CDR3 contains 12 residues. CDR3 in DNA: TGTGCCAGCAGCTTCCGGTTTGAGGGAGCTTTCTTT. Its protein product is CASSFRFEGAFF.

This rearrangement joins TRBV5-1 to TRBJ2-3, with TRBD2 matching over 12 bases. V shed 4 bases, J shed 2 bases, and the junction held 8 bases outside the gene matches. The CDR3 loop spans 17 amino acids. Germline-derived CDR1 and CDR2 are SGHRS and YFSETQ. The CDR3 DNA reads TGCGCCAGCAGCCGTGGCAGGACTAGCGGGACCACAGATACGCAGTATTTT. It is translated as CASSRGRTSGTTDTQYF.

The chain employs TRBV21-1 and TRBJ1-5; the D call of TRBD1 is as the table states it, not checked on the DNA. TRBV21-1 has pseudogene status. There are 21 residues in the CDR3. CDR3 amino acids: CASNKSLSPGQPRRDDQPQHF. The CDR3 DNA reads TGTGCCAGCAACAAATCCCTTTCGCCCGGACAACCCCGACGGGACGATCAGCCCCAGCATTTT.